This TCR beta chain was observed in a study of PD-L1 blockade in urothelial cancer (dated 2017 in TCRdb). Regarding the complete study: Every patient began therapy in about 2014 and was given atezolizumab 1,200 mg intravenously every 3 weeks. Pretreatment blood TCR-seq was available for around 29 patients, at least one posttreatment blood collection was obtained for 24 patients, and tumor TCR-seq was available for 24 patients. Blood samples were analyzed at 3 weeks after treatment start (second dose) and at 6 weeks after treatment start. Somatic, immune and clinical correlates of response to PD-L1 blockade with atezolizumab in urothelial cancer were the focus of an exploratory multi-omic analysis. An ECOG performance status of 0 or 1 was recorded for the patients, and 0 to 3 prior chemotherapy regimens had been received by the patients. Pretreatment tumor samples and matched peripheral blood, collected serially before and after atezolizumab treatment, underwent TCR sequencing. About 85% of the 29 patients were males with bladder-origin urothelial cancer, and about 65% of the roughly 30 reported a prior smoking history. In the same patients, whole exome sequencing and RNA sequencing of pretreatment tumors were performed in addition to TCR sequencing. Blood samples yielded a median of roughly 150,000 T cells and roughly 83,000 unique TCRs, with median clonality 0.080. Durable clinical benefit was achieved by nine patients but not by the remaining 20. Durable clinical benefit was defined as a progression-free survival longer than 6 months, and TCR features were additionally tested against progression-free survival and overall survival. Summary of the overall study and its limitations: Improved progression-free and overall survival was found to be associated with pretreatment peripheral blood TCR clonality below the median. Because the sample size was small (n ≈ 29) and many of the analyses were exploratory, the results are meant to be hypothesis-generating. Among patients with durable benefit, tumor-associated TCR clones showed greater expansion in peripheral blood 3 weeks after treatment started (n ≈ 24, p = 0.022).

The germline V end is reduced by 4 bases and the J end by 1 base; junction bases left unmatched: 6. The CDR3 covers 16 residues, taking in both the cysteine and the phenylalanine. Of the read, only the CDR3 DNA is kept; its 48 bases are in frame from base 1. CDR1 and CDR2, looked up from the germline V gene (reference sequence), are SGHNT and YYREEE. Reading the label with the study, this specimen's time point is: pretreatment peripheral blood. The cohort comprised approximately 30 patients with locally advanced or metastatic urothelial carcinoma treated at Memorial Sloan Kettering on a trial protocol. Peripheral blood mononuclear cells were collected pretreatment and during treatment, at between 1 and 8 total time points per patient. The Qiagen DNeasy Blood extraction kit was used to purify genomic DNA from total PBMCs and tumor samples. PBMCs were collected pretreatment and during treatment, and were isolated and stored as previously described.

Comments on this clone: Its antigen has not been determined. No base qualities exist here, and no much larger clone lies one base off it.

Synthetic TCR analog templates were spiked into each PCR to estimate absolute template abundance from read counts. The immunoSEQ assay was used to amplify TCRbeta CDR3 regions from genomic DNA with bias-controlled V and J gene primers. Sequencing of rearranged TCRbeta segments was performed at approximately 20X coverage. Processing in the source paper ran as follows. Clustering was used to correct sequencing errors, and CDR3s were annotated against IMGT so that V, D and J genes could be assigned. Downstream analyses used only productive TCRbeta rearrangements and left out out-of-frame or stop-codon sequences. To compute clonality, Shannon entropy was normalized by the log of the number of unique productive sequences and then subtracted from one. Fisher's exact test with Benjamini-Hochberg correction, using a cutoff of adjusted p below 0.01, was how clones that differed between time points or between blood and tumor were identified. The clones in this table, taken by TCRdb from immuneACCESS, are in-frame only. Not every clone is retained; where verified, under half of the shortfall comes from an unresolved V gene, and the cause of the rest is unknown. V and J calls plus clone size are reproduced from that table; the DNA served to infer D and trimming. The sample includes tens of thousands of clones, with around 79% observed a single time. Less than 5% of the sample lies in the top ten.

The sequenced sample was PBMCs, obtained around atezolizumab (anti-PD-L1) treatment. The TCR comes from a man in his sixties or seventies with urothelial cancer. The chain uses TRBV5-4 and TRBJ2-3; 10 middle bases align to TRBD1. At the DNA level, the sequence is TGTGCCAGCAGCCCCTCCGGGACAGGGGGCACAGATACGCAGTATTTT. Its translation is CASSPSGTGGTDTQYF.